The 19 T cell receptor beta chains below come from one sample, sequenced in a study of control samples from healthy donors and cancer patients. Using immunoSEQ multiplex PCR, the repertoire was profiled, and TCRdb retains in-frame clones only, with some absent. The repertoire includes around 48,000 clones, over 90% of them detected once, and 23% sits in the top ten. The specimen sequenced was PBMCs. These receptors were collected from a woman in her forties or fifties with head and neck cancer.

The chain employs TRBV28 and TRBJ2-2, with D uncertain. The CDR3 has 13 amino acids. The germline V and J ends were trimmed by 1 base and 6 bases, with 6 bases remaining between them. Germline CDR1 MDHEN, CDR2 SYDVKM. CDR3 bases: TGTGCCAGCAGTTTATTAGGTTCCGGGGAGCTGTTTTTT. This codes for CASSLLGSGELFF.

This rearrangement joins TRBV13 to TRBJ2-7, with 9 positions matching TRBD2. The CDR3 length is 17 residues. Germline CDR1 PRHDT, CDR2 FYEKMQ (reference sequence). Unmatched junction bases numbered 17, after V lost 5 bases and J lost 6 bases. The CDR3 DNA is TGTGCCAGCAGCCTCCGGCTGGGCGGGAGGGTTTTTGGCGAGCAGTACTTC. Residues: CASSLRLGGRVFGEQYF.

The J gene is TRBJ1-1, the V gene TRBV9; the match to TRBD1 covers 12 bases. There are 16 residues in the CDR3. The trim removed 4 bases at V and 2 bases at J, leaving 6 bases unmatched. CDR1 and CDR2 from the germline V gene are SGDLS and YYNGEE. CDR3 region: CASSSGTGGFNTEAFF. In nucleotides, the CDR3 is TGTGCCAGCAGCTCCGGGACAGGGGGCTTCAACACTGAAGCTTTCTTT.

This chain joins TRBV19 and TRBJ2-3; no reliable D call. Germline CDR1 is LNHDA and CDR2 is SQIVND (reference sequence). The CDR3 sequence is 14 residues long. The V gene lost 5 bases and the J gene lost 0 bases, with 9 bases spanning the gap. The CDR3 reads CASSSHSSTDTQYF. The CDR3 DNA sequence: TGTGCCAGTAGTTCCCACTCTAGCACAGATACGCAGTATTTT. The full variable domain, completed using reference TRBV19 and TRBJ2-3, is DGGITQSPKYLFRKEGQNVTLSCEQNLNHDAMYWYRQDPGQGLRLIYYSQIVNDFQKGDIAEGYSVSREKKESFPLTVTSAQKNPTAFYLCASSSHSSTDTQYFGPGTRLTVL.

The chain joins TRBV7-2 to TRBJ2-7; 10 bases are shared with TRBD1. This CDR3 contains 14 residues. Germline loops: CDR1 SGHTA, CDR2 FQGNSA. The V and J ends lost 1 base and 6 bases, in that order; junction bases with no gene match: 3. The DNA of the CDR3 is TGTGCCAGCAGCTTAGTGGGACAGGGGTTCGAGCAGTACTTC. It is translated as CASSLVGQGFEQYF.

V gene TRBV27 combines with J gene TRBJ2-5, with D maybe TRBD2 (6 bases). The length of the CDR3 is 13 residues. CDR1 and CDR2 from the germline V gene are MNHEY and SMNVEV (reference sequence). The V end was cut by 4 bases, the J end by 3 bases, with 9 bases between. The CDR3 nucleotides read TGTGCCAGCAGTTCATTAGCGGAAGAGACCCAGTACTTC. Its translation: CASSSLAEETQYF.

This sequence joins TRBV30 and TRBJ2-7; 11 nucleotides line up with TRBD1. The J segment lost 3 bases and the V segment lost 4 bases, leaving 8 bases of the junction unmatched. Germline-derived CDR1 and CDR2 are GTSNPN and SVGIG (reference sequence). The CDR3 consists of 15 residues. The CDR3 reads CAWTPDRGPNYEQYF. The CDR3 DNA is TGTGCCTGGACCCCGGACAGGGGGCCCAACTACGAGCAGTACTTC.

CDR3 coding DNA: TGTGCCAGCAGTTGGGGCAGAGGAGACAATCAGCCCCAGCATTTT. It is translated as CASSWGRGDNQPQHF. The chain couples TRBV28 to TRBJ1-5, with D possibly being TRBD1 (5 bases). Trimming removed 4 bases from V and 3 bases from J, with 13 bases in between. The CDR3 runs 15 residues. CDR1 and CDR2 from the germline V gene are MDHEN and SYDVKM. The full variable domain, in which reference TRBV28 and TRBJ1-5 provide the parts outside the CDR3, is DVKVTQSSRYLVKRTGEKVFLECVQDMDHENMFWYRQDPGLGLRLIYFSYDVKMKEKGDIPEGYSVSREKKERFSLILESASTNQTSMYLCASSWGRGDNQPQHFGDGTRLSIL.

V usage is TRBV15 and J usage is TRBJ2-3; 9 bases line up with TRBD1. Germline V CDR1 and CDR2: LNHNV, YYDKDF (reference sequence). Unmatched junction bases numbered 3, after V lost 8 bases and J lost 3 bases. This CDR3 has 13 amino acids. CDR3 protein: CATRTGATDTQYF. DNA for the CDR3: TGTGCCACCCGGACAGGGGCAACAGATACGCAGTATTTT.

The gene calls are TRBV19 and TRBJ1-1; unclear D gene. The germline CDR1 and CDR2 sequences are LNHDA and SQIVND (reference sequence). V gave up 2 bases and J gave up 5 bases, with 9 bases separating them. The CDR3 totals 13 residues. The CDR3 sequence: CASSILEKTEAFF. In DNA, the CDR3 is TGTGCCAGTAGTATACTGGAGAAAACTGAAGCTTTCTTT.

The CDR3 loop reads CAIADSPTYEQYF. The CDR3 region has the DNA TGTGCCATCGCGGACAGTCCGACCTACGAGCAGTACTTC. The chain joins TRBV10-3 to TRBJ2-7; weak D call: TRBD1 (6 bases). The CDR3 totals 13 residues. V dropped 8 bases and J dropped 2 bases, with 13 bases sitting between them. Germline assignment: CDR1 ENHRY and CDR2 SYGVKD.

The chain carries TRBV7-9 and TRBJ1-4; 9 nucleotides line up with TRBD1. Germline trimming cut 3 bases from V and 5 bases from J; bases unmatched to any gene: 13. Germline CDR1 SEHNR, CDR2 FQNEAQ (reference sequence). The CDR3 consists of 18 residues. CDR3 protein: CASSLGQGARGPNEKLFF. CDR3 DNA sequence: TGTGCCAGCAGCTTGGGACAGGGTGCGAGGGGGCCCAATGAAAAACTGTTTTTT.

The chain uses TRBV15 and TRBJ1-1; D is perhaps TRBD1 (5 bases). V gave up 0 bases and J gave up 0 bases, with 8 bases separating them. Germline V gives CDR1 LNHNV, CDR2 YYDKDF (reference sequence). This CDR3 has 15 residues. CDR3 in amino acids: CATSRDRGLNTEAFF. The CDR3 coding sequence is TGTGCCACCAGCAGAGATAGGGGACTGAACACTGAAGCTTTCTTT.

The V gene is TRBV13, the J gene TRBJ1-2; no clear D. Per germline, CDR1 PRHDT and CDR2 FYEKMQ (reference sequence). The CDR3 spans 13 residues. Trimming shortened V by 1 base and J by 3 bases, and 6 bases separated the two germline ends. DNA of the CDR3: TGTGCCAGCAGCTTAGTCGGGTACTATGGCTACACCTTC. This sequence encodes CASSLVGYYGYTF.

The CDR3 nucleotides read TGTGCCAGCAGCCTCGGAGGGAGCAATCAGCCCCAGCATTTT. It is translated as CASSLGGSNQPQHF. The rearrangement joins TRBV6-5 to TRBJ1-5; D is unclear. Germline V gene data show CDR1 as MNHEY and CDR2 as SVGAGI. V was shortened by 6 bases and J by 1 base, with 10 bases between the two germline ends. The CDR3 covers 14 residues.

V gene TRBV18 combines with J gene TRBJ1-2; 10 bases are a match to TRBD1. The CDR3 is 13 residues long. Germline-derived CDR1 and CDR2 are KGHSH and LQKENI. V gave up 4 bases and J gave up 6 bases; unmatched junction bases: 2. CDR3 sequence reads: CASSRGQGDGYTF. CDR3 DNA sequence: TGTGCCAGCTCACGTGGACAGGGGGATGGCTACACCTTC.

The CDR3: CATSRDPPLDRYYGYTF. CDR3 DNA sequence: TGTGCCACCAGCAGAGATCCCCCCCTTGACAGATACTATGGCTACACCTTC. The V call is TRBV15, the J call TRBJ1-2, with D perhaps matching TRBD1 (5 bases). CDR3 length: 17 residues. From germline, CDR1 is LNHNV and CDR2 YYDKDF (reference sequence). Trimming took off 0 bases at V and 3 bases at J, with 17 bases between the two ends.

CDR3 loop: CAWSVDPIRDRGRVNQPQHF. The DNA of the CDR3 is TGTGCCTGGAGTGTAGACCCAATTAGGGACAGGGGGCGGGTAAATCAGCCCCAGCATTTT. The gene calls are TRBV30 and TRBJ1-5, with 12 bases aligning to TRBD1. Germline lookup yields CDR1 GTSNPN and CDR2 SVGIG (reference sequence). J was trimmed by 4 bases and V by 0 bases; bases with no gene match: 16. The CDR3 extends over 20 amino acids.

The CDR3 loop is CASSSTSGAYNEQFF. The DNA for the CDR3 is TGTGCCAGCAGCTCTACTAGCGGGGCCTACAATGAGCAGTTCTTC. The rearrangement links TRBV7-2 to TRBJ2-1; TRBD2 matches at 10 bases. Trimming took 4 bases from V and 2 from J; bases not matched to a gene: 2. CDR1 SGHTA and CDR2 FQGNSA come from the germline V gene. CDR3 length: 15 amino acids.